Below, 27 T cell receptor beta chains from the same sample are listed, as sequenced in a study of T-cell reconstitution after alpha-beta-depleted transplantation in children. TCRbeta library construction was performed incorporating unique molecular identifiers. MiXCR, run by TCRdb on the PCR reads, gives a single entry per CDR3 protein. The table lists 500,000 or so distinct CDR3 sequences, approximately 30% of them singletons. The material was PBMCs from the stem cell graft donor, obtained from the stem cell graft. These receptors came from a human donor who donated a stem cell graft to a child with aplastic anemia.

V usage is TRBV5-1 and J usage is TRBJ2-5, with 8 bases aligning to TRBD1. Germline CDR1 reads SGHRS; CDR2 reads YFSETQ. The CDR3 covers 15 residues. Trimming at V came to 3 bases and at J to 5 bases, leaving 9 bases not matched to a gene. The CDR3 region has the DNA TGCGCCAGCAGCTCGGCAGGACAGGGTTGGGAGACCCAGTACTTC. It yields the protein CASSSAGQGWETQYF.

This clonotype was seen at least ten times. This chain connects TRBV4-2 to TRBJ2-7, with D tentatively TRBD1 (7 bases). The germline CDR1 and CDR2 sequences are LGHNA and YNFKEQ. Trimming left V 0 bases short and J 7 bases short, with 16 bases between. This CDR3 region has 15 residues. CDR3 region: CASSQESQGGWEQYF. The CDR3 DNA follows: TGTGCCAGCAGCCAAGAGTCGCAGGGGGGTTGGGAGCAGTACTTC.

This chain joins TRBV28 and TRBJ2-3; 10 positions match TRBD2. From germline, CDR1 is MDHEN and CDR2 SYDVKM. The CDR3 is 14 amino acids. Trimming removed 4 bases from V and 6 bases from J; junction bases left unmatched: 4. The CDR3 spells CASSSSGGADTQYF. The CDR3 bases are TGTGCCAGCAGTTCGAGCGGGGGGGCCGATACGCAGTATTTT. The variable domain in full, completed from reference TRBV28 and TRBJ2-3, reads DVKVTQSSRYLVKRTGEKVFLECVQDMDHENMFWYRQDPGLGLRLIYFSYDVKMKEKGDIPEGYSVSREKKERFSLILESASTNQTSMYLCASSSSGGADTQYFGPGTRLTVL.

V and J are TRBV5-4 and TRBJ1-2; D may be TRBD1 (5 bases). The germline V gene has CDR1 SGHNT and CDR2 YYREEE (reference sequence). CDR3 length: 15 residues. The V end lost 3 bases, the J end lost 7 bases, and 19 bases lay between the germline ends. CDR3 amino acids: CASSWDREGYGGYTF. The CDR3 nucleotides are TGTGCCAGCAGCTGGGACCGGGAAGGTTACGGTGGCTACACCTTC.

The chain has TRBV5-1 and TRBJ2-1, with D hard to call. The CDR3 spans 13 residues. The V end was cut by 0 bases, the J end by 6 bases, with 7 bases between. CDR1 is SGHRS, CDR2 YFSETQ, per germline. CDR3 nucleotide sequence: TGCGCCAGCAGCTTGGAATCCCGCAATGAGCAGTTCTTC. Residues: CASSLESRNEQFF.

This clonotype has just a few counts. The chain carries TRBV29-1 and TRBJ2-6, with D perhaps matching TRBD2 (6 bases). Germline CDR1 reads SQVTM; CDR2 reads ANQGSEA. V was trimmed by 5 bases and J by 2 bases, leaving 13 bases between them. This CDR3 region has 15 residues. This CDR3 reads CSVRGGSTGANVLTF. CDR3 nucleotide sequence: TGCAGCGTTCGAGGAGGGTCTACTGGGGCCAACGTCCTGACTTTC.

This clonotype was observed a few times. V usage is TRBV27 and J usage is TRBJ2-1, with D perhaps being TRBD1 or TRBD2 (5 bases each). The V and J ends lost 5 bases and 6 bases respectively, with 11 bases between them. The CDR3 consists of 13 residues. CDR1 and CDR2 from the germline V gene are MNHEY and SMNVEV (reference sequence). The DNA of the CDR3 is TGTGCCAGCAGTCAGCCGGGGCGCAATGAGCAGTTCTTC. Translation gives CASSQPGRNEQFF.

This chain connects TRBV12-3 or TRBV12-4 to TRBJ1-2; 12 nucleotides line up with TRBD1. V was clipped by 8 bases and J by 4 bases; unmatched bases: 14. The CDR3 covers 17 residues. The CDR3 protein is CASGHTGTGGFLYGYTF. The CDR3 DNA reads TGTGCCAGCGGCCACACCGGGACAGGGGGCTTCCTCTATGGCTACACCTTC.

The chain employs TRBV6-5 and TRBJ1-1, with D unclear. V was cut by 0 bases and J by 1 base, with 9 bases left in between. This CDR3 comprises 15 residues. CDR1 and CDR2 from the germline V gene are MNHEY and SVGAGI. The CDR3 DNA is TGTGCCAGCAGTTACTCTGGCGGTGGGAACACTGAAGCTTTCTTT. Translating it yields CASSYSGGGNTEAFF.

This clonotype was observed a handful of times. The rearrangement uses TRBV11-2 and TRBJ2-3; 8 positions match TRBD1. The CDR3 extends over 14 amino acids. Per the germline V gene, CDR1 is SGHAT and CDR2 is FQNNGV. The junction had 3 bases not matched to a gene; V was cut back by 4 bases and J by 3 bases. CDR3: CASSSRGRTDTQYF. CDR3 sequence (DNA): TGTGCCAGCAGCTCCAGGGGGCGGACAGATACGCAGTATTTT.

The gene calls are TRBV9 and TRBJ2-2, with 10 bases lining up with TRBD2. This CDR3 has 20 amino acids. V shed 4 bases and J 4 bases; nucleotides not matched to a gene: 19. CDR1 is SGDLS and CDR2 is YYNGEE in the germline V gene. CDR3 amino acids: CASSSRTSGSNRGFTGELFF. The CDR3 region has the DNA TGTGCCAGCAGCTCCCGGACTAGCGGATCTAACCGGGGTTTCACCGGGGAGCTGTTTTTT.

The V gene is TRBV12-3 or TRBV12-4, the J gene TRBJ2-5; no reliable D call. Trimming left V 8 bases short and J 4 bases short, with 14 bases between. The CDR3 covers 13 residues. The CDR3 DNA is TGTGCCAGCTCTCCGGCCGGCGCAGAGACCCAGTACTTC. Translated: CASSPAGAETQYF.

The V and J genes are TRBV7-9 and TRBJ1-2; TRBD1 aligns across 9 bases. Germline V CDR1 and CDR2: SEHNR, FQNEAQ (reference sequence). The CDR3 covers 12 residues. The J segment lost 6 bases and the V segment lost 5 bases, leaving 1 base of the junction unmatched. The chain's CDR3 is CASSRTGDGYTF. The CDR3 DNA follows: TGTGCCAGCAGCCGGACAGGGGATGGCTACACCTTC.

In its sample, this clonotype was seen a few times. This chain connects TRBV5-6 to TRBJ2-5; D is unresolved. With 4 bases removed from V and 2 bases from J, the gap between germline ends came to 15 bases. CDR3 length: 15 residues. The germline V gene encodes CDR1 SGHDT and CDR2 YYEEEE. The DNA for the CDR3 is TGTGCCAGCAGCCCAGACCCGTTGGGGCAAGAGACCCAGTACTTC. This encodes CASSPDPLGQETQYF.

The chain carries TRBV3-1 and TRBJ2-1, with 8 nucleotides matching TRBD2. From germline, CDR1 is LGHDT and CDR2 YNNKEL (reference sequence). The ends lost 1 base at V and 2 bases at J; junction bases unmatched: 7. The CDR3 consists of 17 residues. CDR3 nucleotide sequence: TGTGCCAGCAGCCAAGTTGCGAGCGGGAGCCCCTACAATGAGCAGTTCTTC. As protein: CASSQVASGSPYNEQFF.

CDR3 residues: CASSLALAAWTQYF. The CDR3 DNA sequence: TGTGCCAGCAGCTTAGCGCTAGCCGCATGGACCCAGTACTTC. The chain joins TRBV7-2 to TRBJ2-5, with D perhaps TRBD2 (5 bases). The V and J ends lost 0 bases and 7 bases respectively, with 12 bases between them. CDR3 size: 14 residues. The germline gives CDR1 SGHTA, CDR2 FQGNSA.

The rearrangement joins TRBV29-1 to TRBJ2-7; perhaps TRBD1 as D (6 bases). The CDR3 runs to 14 residues. V was cut by 7 bases and J by 7 bases, with 23 bases left in between. Germline assignment: CDR1 SQVTM and CDR2 ANQGSEA. The CDR3 DNA sequence: TGCAGCGCCCGAACCGGGACATGGCCAGTGGAGCAGTACTTC. Protein sequence: CSARTGTWPVEQYF.

Only a few counts were recorded for this clonotype. The V gene is TRBV27, the J gene TRBJ1-1; D gene ambiguous. Germline CDR1 is MNHEY and CDR2 is SMNVEV (reference sequence). This CDR3 has 12 amino acids. V lost 7 bases, J lost 1 base, and 7 bases lay in between. DNA of the CDR3: TGTGCCAGCAAACTGGGGAACACTGAAGCTTTCTTT. It specifies CASKLGNTEAFF.

The chain recombines TRBV29-1 with TRBJ2-3; D gene uncertain. Trimming left V 3 bases short and J 4 bases short, with 8 bases between. CDR1 SQVTM and CDR2 ANQGSEA come from the germline V gene. The CDR3 sequence is 12 residues long. The CDR3 is CSVDPRADTQYF. The CDR3 region has the DNA TGCAGCGTTGACCCTAGGGCAGATACGCAGTATTTT.

The genes are TRBV12-3 or TRBV12-4 and TRBJ1-3; D possibly corresponds to TRBD1 (5 bases). V lost 6 bases, J lost 2 bases, and 20 bases lay in between. The CDR3 is 17 residues long. CDR3 loop: CASRDDSVWRPGNTIYF. CDR3 DNA sequence: TGTGCCAGCAGGGACGACAGCGTCTGGAGGCCTGGAAACACCATATATTTT.

This clonotype was detected only a few times. J is TRBJ1-1 and V is TRBV19, with unresolved D. Germline V gene data show CDR1 as LNHDA and CDR2 as SQIVND (reference sequence). The CDR3 contains 16 residues. Between the trimmed V and J ends, which lost 0 bases and 1 base, there was a span of 12 bases. The DNA for the CDR3 is TGTGCCAGTAGTATAGACCTAGGACCGAGGAACACTGAAGCTTTCTTT. This encodes CASSIDLGPRNTEAFF.

This clonotype was observed a few times. The V and J genes are TRBV29-1 and TRBJ2-7, with a possible D match to TRBD1 (6 bases). The germline V gene has CDR1 SQVTM and CDR2 ANQGSEA. This CDR3 contains 14 residues. The ends were cut back, 1 base at V and 2 bases at J, with 12 bases in the middle. The chain's CDR3 is CSVEVGRGTYEQYF. In DNA, the CDR3 is TGCAGCGTTGAAGTGGGCAGGGGAACCTACGAGCAGTACTTC.

The chain combines TRBV11-2 with TRBJ2-5, with 12 nucleotides matching TRBD2. The CDR3 sequence is 15 residues long. CDR1 and CDR2 from the germline V gene are SGHAT and FQNNGV. The V gene end was trimmed by 5 bases and the J gene end by 5 bases; junction bases not matched to a gene: 6. The CDR3 is CASSQTSGSGETQYF. The CDR3 bases are TGTGCCAGCAGCCAGACTAGCGGGAGTGGGGAGACCCAGTACTTC.

This clonotype was seen a handful of times. The V call is TRBV24-1, the J call TRBJ2-1, with D possibly TRBD2 on 6 matching bases. V shed 7 bases and J shed 2 bases, with 20 bases lying between them. The CDR3 has 17 amino acids. Looked up from germline, CDR1 is KGHDR and CDR2 is SFDVKD. The CDR3 DNA follows: TGTGCCACCAGCCCCTCGGCGGGATCAGGGACCTACAATGAGCAGTTCTTC. Protein: CATSPSAGSGTYNEQFF.

This clonotype was counted a few times. The V call is TRBV7-9, the J call TRBJ2-7; D is uncertain. There are 11 residues in the CDR3. Trimming shortened V by 8 bases and J by 6 bases, and 11 bases separated the two germline ends. CDR1 is SEHNR and CDR2 is FQNEAQ in the germline V gene (reference sequence). The CDR3 DNA follows: TGTGCCAGCTCTGAGGAACGCGAGCAGTACTTC. Its protein product is CASSEEREQYF.

The rearrangement uses TRBV24-1 and TRBJ2-1, with 8 nucleotides matching TRBD2. The germline CDR1 and CDR2 sequences are KGHDR and SFDVKD. This CDR3 has 20 residues. Trimming at V came to 3 bases and at J to 3 bases, leaving 18 bases not matched to a gene. The CDR3 reads CATSDLSGRIGRGCYNEQFF. The CDR3 coding sequence is TGTGCCACCAGTGATCTCAGCGGGAGAATAGGTCGCGGATGCTACAATGAGCAGTTCTTC.

This clonotype was seen only once. The gene calls are TRBV6-2 or TRBV6-3 and TRBJ1-1; D remains unclear. Germline V lookup: CDR1 MNHEY, CDR2 SVGEGT. The CDR3 loop spans 14 amino acids. Trimming took 5 bases from V and 3 from J, leaving 13 bases between them. The CDR3 DNA sequence: TGTGCCAGCAGTGATGGATGGAGGGACACTGAAGCTTTCTTT. It yields the protein CASSDGWRDTEAFF.